This TCR beta chain appears in the sequencing data of a study of T cells after yellow fever vaccination. CDR3 length: 16 amino acids. V shed 2 bases, J shed 4 bases, and the junction held 7 bases outside the gene matches. The germline V gene encodes CDR1 LGHNA and CDR2 YNFKEQ. The table lists this clonotype with a few counts. TCRdb analysed the 5' RACE reads with MiXCR anew, one entry per CDR3 protein. Seen here are 150,000 to 200,000 distinct CDR3 sequences, about 6% observed once, and the top ten hold under 3%. Sequencing was performed on CD4+ T cells sorted from PBMCs, taken on the day of the first yellow fever vaccination. The sequence was collected from a man between 18 and 35 years old who received the YFV17D yellow fever vaccine. V and J are TRBV4-2 and TRBJ2-7, with 11 bases that match TRBD2. The CDR3 protein is CASSQPIAGGQYEQYF. The CDR3 bases are TGTGCCAGCAGCCAACCGATAGCGGGGGGGCAGTACGAGCAGTACTTC.